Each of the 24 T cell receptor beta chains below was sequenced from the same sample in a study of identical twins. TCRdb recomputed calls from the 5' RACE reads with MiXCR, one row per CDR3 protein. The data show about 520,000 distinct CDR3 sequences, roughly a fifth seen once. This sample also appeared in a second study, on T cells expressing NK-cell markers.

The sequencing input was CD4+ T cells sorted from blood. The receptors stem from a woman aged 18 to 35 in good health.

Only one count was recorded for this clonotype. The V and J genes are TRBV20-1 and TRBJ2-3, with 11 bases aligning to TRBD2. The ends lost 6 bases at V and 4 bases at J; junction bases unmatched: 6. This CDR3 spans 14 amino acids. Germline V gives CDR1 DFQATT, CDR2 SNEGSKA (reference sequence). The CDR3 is CSATSGGFADTQYF. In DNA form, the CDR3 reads TGCAGTGCAACTAGCGGGGGCTTCGCAGATACGCAGTATTTT.

CDR3 sequence: CATSDRTGNAFF. The CDR3 DNA is TGTGCCACCAGTGACCGTACAGGGAACGCTTTCTTT. The V gene is TRBV24-1, the J gene TRBJ1-1; TRBD1 might be the D (6 bases). Trimming stripped 4 bases from V and 11 bases from J, with 13 bases between. The length of the CDR3 is 12 residues. The V gene's germline CDR1 is KGHDR and CDR2 SFDVKD.

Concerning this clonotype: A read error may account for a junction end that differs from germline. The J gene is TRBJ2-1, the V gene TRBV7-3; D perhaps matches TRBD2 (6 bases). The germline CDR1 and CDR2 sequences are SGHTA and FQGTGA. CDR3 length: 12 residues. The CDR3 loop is CASSLVGTEQFF. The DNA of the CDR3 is TGTGCCAGCAGCTTAGTTGGGACTGAGCAGTTCTTT.

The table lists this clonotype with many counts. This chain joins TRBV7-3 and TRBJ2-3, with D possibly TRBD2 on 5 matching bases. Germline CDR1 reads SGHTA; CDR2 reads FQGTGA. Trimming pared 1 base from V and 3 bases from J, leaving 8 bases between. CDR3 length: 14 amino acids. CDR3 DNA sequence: TGTGCCAGCAGCTTAAACGGGGAAACAGATACGCAGTATTTT. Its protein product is CASSLNGETDTQYF.

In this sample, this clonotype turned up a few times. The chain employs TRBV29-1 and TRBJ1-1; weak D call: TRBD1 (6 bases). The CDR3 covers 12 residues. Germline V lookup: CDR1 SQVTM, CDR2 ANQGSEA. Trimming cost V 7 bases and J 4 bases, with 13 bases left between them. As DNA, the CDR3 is TGCAGCGGGGGAACAGGGTTCACTGAAGCTTTCTTT. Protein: CSGGTGFTEAFF.

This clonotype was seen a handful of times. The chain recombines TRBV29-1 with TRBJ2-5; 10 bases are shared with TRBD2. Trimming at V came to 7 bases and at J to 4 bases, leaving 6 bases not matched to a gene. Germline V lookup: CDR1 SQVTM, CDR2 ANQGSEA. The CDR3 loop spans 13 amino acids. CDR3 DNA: TGCAGCGCCGTAGCGGGAGGAGGAGAGACCCAGTACTTC. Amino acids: CSAVAGGGETQYF.

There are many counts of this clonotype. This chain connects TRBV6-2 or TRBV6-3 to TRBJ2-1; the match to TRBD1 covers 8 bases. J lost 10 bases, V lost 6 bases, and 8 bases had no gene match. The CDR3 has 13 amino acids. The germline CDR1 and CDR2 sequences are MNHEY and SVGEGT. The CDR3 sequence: CASSHRQGREQFF. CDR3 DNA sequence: TGTGCCAGCAGCCACCGACAGGGGAGGGAGCAGTTCTTC.

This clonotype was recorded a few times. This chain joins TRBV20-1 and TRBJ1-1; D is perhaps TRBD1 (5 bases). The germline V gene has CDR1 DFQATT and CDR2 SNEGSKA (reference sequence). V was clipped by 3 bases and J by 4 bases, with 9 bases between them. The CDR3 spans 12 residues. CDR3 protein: CSASWGTTEAFF. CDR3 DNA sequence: TGCAGTGCTAGTTGGGGGACCACTGAAGCTTTCTTT.

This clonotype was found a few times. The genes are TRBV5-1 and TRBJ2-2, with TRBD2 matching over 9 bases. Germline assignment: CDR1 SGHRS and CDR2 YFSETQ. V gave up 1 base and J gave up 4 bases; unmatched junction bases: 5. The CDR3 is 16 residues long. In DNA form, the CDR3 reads TGCGCCAGCAGCTTGTCTAGCGGGATCGGCACCGGGGAGCTGTTTTTT. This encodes CASSLSSGIGTGELFF. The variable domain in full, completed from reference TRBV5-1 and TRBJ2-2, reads KAGVTQTPRYLIKTRGQQVTLSCSPISGHRSVSWYQQTPGQGLQFLFEYFSETQRNKGNFPGRFSGRQFSNSRSEMNVSTLELGDSALYLCASSLSSGIGTGELFFGEGSRLTVL.

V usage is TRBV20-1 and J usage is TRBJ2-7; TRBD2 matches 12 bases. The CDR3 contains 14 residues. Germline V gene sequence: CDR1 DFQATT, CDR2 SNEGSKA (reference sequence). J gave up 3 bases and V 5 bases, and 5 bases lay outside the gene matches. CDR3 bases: TGCAGTGCTGGACTAGCGGGGACAGACTACGAGCAGTACTTC. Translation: CSAGLAGTDYEQYF.

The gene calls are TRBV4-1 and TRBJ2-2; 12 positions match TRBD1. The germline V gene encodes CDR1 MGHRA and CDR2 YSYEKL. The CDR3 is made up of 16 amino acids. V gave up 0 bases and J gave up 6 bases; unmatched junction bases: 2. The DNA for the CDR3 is TGCGCCAGCAGCCAAGAGGGACAGGGGGCCGCCGGGGAGCTGTTTTTT. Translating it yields CASSQEGQGAAGELFF.

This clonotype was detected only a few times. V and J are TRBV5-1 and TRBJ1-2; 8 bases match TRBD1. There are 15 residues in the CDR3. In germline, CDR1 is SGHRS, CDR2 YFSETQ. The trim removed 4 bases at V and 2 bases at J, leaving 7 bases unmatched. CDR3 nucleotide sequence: TGCGCCAGCAGCAGAGAGGACAGGGAGAACTATGGCTACACCTTC. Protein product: CASSREDRENYGYTF. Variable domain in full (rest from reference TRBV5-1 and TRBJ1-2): KAGVTQTPRYLIKTRGQQVTLSCSPISGHRSVSWYQQTPGQGLQFLFEYFSETQRNKGNFPGRFSGRQFSNSRSEMNVSTLELGDSALYLCASSREDRENYGYTFGSGTRLTVV.

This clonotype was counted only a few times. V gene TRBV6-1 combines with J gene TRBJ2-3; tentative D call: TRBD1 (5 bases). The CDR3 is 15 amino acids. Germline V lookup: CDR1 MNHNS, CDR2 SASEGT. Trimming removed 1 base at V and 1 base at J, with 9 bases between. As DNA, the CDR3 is TGTGCCAGCAGTGAAGTTGGCAGGGGCACAGATACGCAGTATTTT. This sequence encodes CASSEVGRGTDTQYF.

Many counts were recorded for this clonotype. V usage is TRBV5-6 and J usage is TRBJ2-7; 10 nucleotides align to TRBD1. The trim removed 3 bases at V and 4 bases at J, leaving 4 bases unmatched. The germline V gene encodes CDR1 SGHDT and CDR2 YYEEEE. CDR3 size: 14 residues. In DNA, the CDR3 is TGTGCCAGCAGCTCAGGACAGGGGGATTACGAGCAGTACTTC. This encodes CASSSGQGDYEQYF.

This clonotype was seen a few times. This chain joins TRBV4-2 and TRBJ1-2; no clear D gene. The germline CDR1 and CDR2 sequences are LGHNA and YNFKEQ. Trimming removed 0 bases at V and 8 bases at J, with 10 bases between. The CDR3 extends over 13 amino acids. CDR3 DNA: TGTGCCAGCAGCCAAGATCCGGCGCAAGGCTACACCTTC. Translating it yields CASSQDPAQGYTF.

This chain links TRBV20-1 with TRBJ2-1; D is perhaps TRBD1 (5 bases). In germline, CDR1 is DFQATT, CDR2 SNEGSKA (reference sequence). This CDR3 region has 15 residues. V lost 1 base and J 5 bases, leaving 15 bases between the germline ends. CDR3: CSARAFVVRDNEQFF. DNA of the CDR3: TGCAGTGCTAGAGCCTTCGTCGTCAGGGACAATGAGCAGTTCTTC.

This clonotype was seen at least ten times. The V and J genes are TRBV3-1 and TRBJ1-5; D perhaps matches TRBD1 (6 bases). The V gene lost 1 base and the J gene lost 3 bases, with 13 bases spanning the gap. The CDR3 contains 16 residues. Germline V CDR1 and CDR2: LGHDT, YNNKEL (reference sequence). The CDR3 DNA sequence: TGTGCCAGCAGCCAAGGGTCAAGGGGGAACAATCAGCCCCAGCATTTT. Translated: CASSQGSRGNNQPQHF. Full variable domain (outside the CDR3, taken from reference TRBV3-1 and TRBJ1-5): DTAVSQTPKYLVTQMGNDKSIKCEQNLGHDTMYWYKQDSKKFLKIMFSYNNKELIINETVPNRFSPKSPDKAHLNLHINSLELGDSAVYFCASSQGSRGNNQPQHFGDGTRLSIL.

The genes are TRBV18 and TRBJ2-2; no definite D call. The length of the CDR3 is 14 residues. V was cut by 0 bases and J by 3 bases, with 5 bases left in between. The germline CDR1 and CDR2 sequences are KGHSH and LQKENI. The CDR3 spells CASSPPGYTGELFF. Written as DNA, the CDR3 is TGTGCCAGCTCACCACCAGGTTACACCGGGGAGCTGTTTTTT.

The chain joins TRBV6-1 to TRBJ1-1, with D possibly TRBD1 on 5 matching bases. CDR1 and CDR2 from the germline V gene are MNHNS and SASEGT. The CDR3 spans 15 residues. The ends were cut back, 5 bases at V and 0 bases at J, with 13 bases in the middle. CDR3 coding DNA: TGTGCCAGCAGTCCCCGGACAAGTTTGAACACTGAAGCTTTCTTT. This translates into CASSPRTSLNTEAFF.

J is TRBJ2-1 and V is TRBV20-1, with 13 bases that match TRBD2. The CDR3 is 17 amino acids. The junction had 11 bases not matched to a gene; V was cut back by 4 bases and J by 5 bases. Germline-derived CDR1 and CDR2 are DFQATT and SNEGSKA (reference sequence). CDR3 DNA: TGCAGTGCTAAGGGACTAGCGGGGCTTGCGGTGAACAATGAGCAGTTCTTC. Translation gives CSAKGLAGLAVNNEQFF.

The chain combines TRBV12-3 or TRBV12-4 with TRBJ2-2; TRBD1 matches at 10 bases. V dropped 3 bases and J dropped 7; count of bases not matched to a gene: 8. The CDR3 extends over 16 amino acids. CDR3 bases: TGTGCCAGCAGTTTGGCGGGACAGGGGAATCTCGGGGAGCTGTTTTTT. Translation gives CASSLAGQGNLGELFF.

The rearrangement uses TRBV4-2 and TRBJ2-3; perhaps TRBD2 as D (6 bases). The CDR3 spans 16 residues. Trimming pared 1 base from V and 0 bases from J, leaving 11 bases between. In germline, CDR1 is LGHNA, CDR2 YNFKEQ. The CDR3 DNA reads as TGTGCCAGCAGCCAAGCGGTAGCGGCTAGCACAGATACGCAGTATTTT. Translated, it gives CASSQAVAASTDTQYF.

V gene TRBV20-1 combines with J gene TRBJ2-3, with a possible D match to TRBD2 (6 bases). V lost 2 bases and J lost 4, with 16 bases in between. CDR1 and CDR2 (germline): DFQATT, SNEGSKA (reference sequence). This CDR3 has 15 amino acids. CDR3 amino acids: CSARSSGLASDTQYF. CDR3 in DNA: TGCAGTGCTAGATCAAGCGGGTTGGCCTCAGATACGCAGTATTTT.

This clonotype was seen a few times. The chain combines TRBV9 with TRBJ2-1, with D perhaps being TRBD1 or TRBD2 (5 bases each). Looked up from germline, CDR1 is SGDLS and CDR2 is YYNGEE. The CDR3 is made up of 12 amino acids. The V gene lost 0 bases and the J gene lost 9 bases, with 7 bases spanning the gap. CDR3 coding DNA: TGTGCCAGCAGCGTAGGAGGGGCTGAGCAGTTCTTC. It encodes CASSVGGAEQFF.